This T cell receptor beta chain stems from a study of blood T cell repertoires in COVID-19 (TCRdb year 2020). Context from the whole study: The collaborator samples originated in the United States, Italy and Spain and spanned the acute and convalescent phases of COVID-19. The material from the prospective study consisted of cDNA or gDNA derived from T cells, B-cell-depleted T cells, or PBMCs. Subjects who had been exposed to COVID-19, were actively infected with it, or had recovered from it provided the deeply sampled blood TCRbeta repertoires that made up the dataset. The repertoires were released in a freely available public database intended as a resource for research on the immune response to SARS-CoV-2. The samples were drawn from two sources: the first 160 participants of the ongoing ImmuneRACE study, and 1,254 subjects contributed by 6 global collaborators. Nearly every sample came with metadata listing a de-identified subject ID, COVID-19 status, age in years and sex. Where available, HLA class I and class II types were obtained from metadata supplied by the sample provider rather than from assay-based typing.

Whole blood was collected in K2EDTA tubes by collaborating institutions according to the institutions' own protocols. For TCRbeta analysis, collaborators shipped samples in one of three forms: frozen whole blood, isolated PBMCs, or DNA extracted from either of those sample types. To note about this clone: It has no known antigen specificity. The sample holds no much larger clone one base away, and base qualities are not on file.

The germline V gene encodes CDR1 SGHRS and CDR2 YFSETQ. V loses 4 bases at its end and J loses 4 bases; junction bases beyond the gene matches: 11. The CDR3 has 15 amino acids, counting the end cysteine and phenylalanine. The sequence is cut down to CDR3 DNA, 45 bases in frame from base 1. On the study overall, not on this receptor specifically: The amount of clinical and demographic metadata varied by source and participant and was provided uncurated.

TCRbeta CDR3 regions were amplified from genomic DNA by means of the immunoSEQ Assay, a bias-controlled multiplex PCR. Regarding the original processing steps: The number of nucleated cells in each sample was estimated from the amplification of reference gene primers within the assay. Sequence reads were collapsed and filtered to measure the absolute abundance of every unique TCRbeta CDR3 rearrangement. For each sample, productive Simpson clonality was calculated as the square root of Simpson's diversity index over productive rearrangements. TCRdb took this table from immuneACCESS and kept in-frame rearrangements with V and J called. Such tables lack part of the clones; where checked against another copy, unresolved V genes explain under half of the gap, and the rest is unexplained. Clone size and the V and J calls come from that table; the DNA yielded D and trimming. This sample holds 110,000 to 150,000 clones; 65% to 85% were observed only once. The ten largest clones represent around 7.8% of the sample.

Recombination connected TRBV5-1 to TRBJ2-7, and 7 bases in between align with TRBD1. The sequence came from a human donor in a cohort sampled during active COVID-19. The specimen sequenced was peripheral blood. The sequenced DNA is TGCGCCAGCAGCCCCCCGACAGGGTTGTGGTACGAGCAGTACTTC. Its coded protein is CASSPPTGLWYEQYF.